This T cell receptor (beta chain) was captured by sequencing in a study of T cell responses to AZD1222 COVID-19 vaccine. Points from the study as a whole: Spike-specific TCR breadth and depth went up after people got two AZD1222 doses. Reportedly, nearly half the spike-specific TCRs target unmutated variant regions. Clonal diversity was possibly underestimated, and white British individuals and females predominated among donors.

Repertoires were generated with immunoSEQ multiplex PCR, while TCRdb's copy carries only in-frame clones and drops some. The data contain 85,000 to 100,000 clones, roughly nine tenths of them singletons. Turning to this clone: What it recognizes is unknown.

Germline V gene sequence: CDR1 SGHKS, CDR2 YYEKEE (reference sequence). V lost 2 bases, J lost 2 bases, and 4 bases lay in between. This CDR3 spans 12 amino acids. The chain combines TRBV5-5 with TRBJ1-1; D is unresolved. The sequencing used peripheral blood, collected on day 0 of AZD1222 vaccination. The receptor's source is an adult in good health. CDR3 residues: CASSFGNTEAFF. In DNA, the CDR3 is TGTGCCAGCAGCTTTGGAAACACTGAAGCTTTCTTT.